Presented here are 3 T cell receptor beta chains from one specimen sequenced in a study of somatic mutations in cytotoxic T cells in rheumatoid arthritis. Some clones are missing from TCRdb's copy, which holds only in-frame ones; the method was immunoSEQ multiplex PCR. The profile covers under 30,000 clones, with under 75% appearing a single time and more than 7.5% taken by the ten largest. Sequencing was carried out using CD8+ T cells sorted from blood. The receptors come from a woman aged 18-30 years in good health.

The rearrangement joins TRBV29-1 to TRBJ2-1, with TRBD2 matching over 10 bases. J was trimmed by 7 bases and V by 8 bases; bases with no gene match: 17. The CDR3 totals 16 residues. CDR1 and CDR2 (germline): SQVTM, ANQGSEA. In DNA form, the CDR3 reads TGCAGCACTGTGGAGCGGCTAGCGGGAGTGAGGAATGAGCAGTTCTTC. This encodes CSTVERLAGVRNEQFF.

The V gene is TRBV6-9, the J gene TRBJ1-5; weak D call: TRBD1 (5 bases). The CDR3 spans 17 residues. The V end was cut by 2 bases, the J end by 6 bases, with 20 bases between. Germline loops: CDR1 MNHGY, CDR2 SVAAGI. The CDR3 DNA sequence: TGTGCCAGCAGTTATAAGTGCCCTCCGGGGCCTACTCAGCCCCAGCATTTT. Translation gives CASSYKCPPGPTQPQHF.

J is TRBJ2-7 and V is TRBV6-5; D is ambiguous. Trimming stripped 5 bases from V and 4 bases from J, with 12 bases between. This CDR3 comprises 13 residues. The V gene's germline CDR1 is MNHEY and CDR2 SVGAGI. The CDR3 DNA reads TGTGCCAGCAGTCCCCGGACCCCTTACGAGCAGTACTTC. Protein: CASSPRTPYEQYF.